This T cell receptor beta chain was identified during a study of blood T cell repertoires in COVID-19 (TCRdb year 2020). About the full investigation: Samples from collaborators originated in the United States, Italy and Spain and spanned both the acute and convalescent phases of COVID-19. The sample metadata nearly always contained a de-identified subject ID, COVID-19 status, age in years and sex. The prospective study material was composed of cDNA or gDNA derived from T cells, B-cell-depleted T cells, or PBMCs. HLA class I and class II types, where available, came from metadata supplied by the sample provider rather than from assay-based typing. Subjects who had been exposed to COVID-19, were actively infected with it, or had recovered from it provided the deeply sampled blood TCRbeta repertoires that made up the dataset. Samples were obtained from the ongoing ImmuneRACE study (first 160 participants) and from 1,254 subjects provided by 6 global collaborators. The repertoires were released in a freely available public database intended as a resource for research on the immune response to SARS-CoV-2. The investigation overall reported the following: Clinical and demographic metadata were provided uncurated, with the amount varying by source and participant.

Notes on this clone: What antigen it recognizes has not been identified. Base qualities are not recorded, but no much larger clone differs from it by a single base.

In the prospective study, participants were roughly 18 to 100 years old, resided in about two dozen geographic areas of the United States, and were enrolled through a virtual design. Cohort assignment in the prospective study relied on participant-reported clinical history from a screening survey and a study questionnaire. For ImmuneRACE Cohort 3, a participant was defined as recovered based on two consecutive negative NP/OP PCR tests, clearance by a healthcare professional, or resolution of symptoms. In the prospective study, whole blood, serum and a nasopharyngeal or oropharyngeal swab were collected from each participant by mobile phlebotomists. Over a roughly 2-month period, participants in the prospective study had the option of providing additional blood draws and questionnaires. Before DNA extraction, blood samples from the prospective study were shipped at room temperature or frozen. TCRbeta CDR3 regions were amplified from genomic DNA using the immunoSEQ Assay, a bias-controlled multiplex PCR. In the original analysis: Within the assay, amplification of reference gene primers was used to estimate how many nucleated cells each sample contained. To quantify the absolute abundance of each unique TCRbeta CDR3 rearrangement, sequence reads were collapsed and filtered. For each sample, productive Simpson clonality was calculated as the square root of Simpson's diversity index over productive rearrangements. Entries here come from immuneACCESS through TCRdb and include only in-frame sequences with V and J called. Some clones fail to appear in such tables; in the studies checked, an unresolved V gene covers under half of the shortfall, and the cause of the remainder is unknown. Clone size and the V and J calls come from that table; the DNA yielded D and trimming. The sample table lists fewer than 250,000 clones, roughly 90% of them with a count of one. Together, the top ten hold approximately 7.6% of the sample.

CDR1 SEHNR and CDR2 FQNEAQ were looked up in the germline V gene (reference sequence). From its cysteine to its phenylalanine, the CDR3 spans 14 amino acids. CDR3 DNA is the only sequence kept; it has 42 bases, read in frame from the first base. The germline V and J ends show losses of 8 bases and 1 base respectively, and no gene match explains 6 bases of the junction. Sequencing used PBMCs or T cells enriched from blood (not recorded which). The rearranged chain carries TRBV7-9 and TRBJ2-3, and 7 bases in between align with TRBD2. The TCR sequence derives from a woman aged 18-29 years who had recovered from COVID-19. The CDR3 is CASRQRDRTDTQYF. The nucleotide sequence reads TGTGCCAGCCGCCAGCGGGATCGCACAGATACGCAGTATTTT.